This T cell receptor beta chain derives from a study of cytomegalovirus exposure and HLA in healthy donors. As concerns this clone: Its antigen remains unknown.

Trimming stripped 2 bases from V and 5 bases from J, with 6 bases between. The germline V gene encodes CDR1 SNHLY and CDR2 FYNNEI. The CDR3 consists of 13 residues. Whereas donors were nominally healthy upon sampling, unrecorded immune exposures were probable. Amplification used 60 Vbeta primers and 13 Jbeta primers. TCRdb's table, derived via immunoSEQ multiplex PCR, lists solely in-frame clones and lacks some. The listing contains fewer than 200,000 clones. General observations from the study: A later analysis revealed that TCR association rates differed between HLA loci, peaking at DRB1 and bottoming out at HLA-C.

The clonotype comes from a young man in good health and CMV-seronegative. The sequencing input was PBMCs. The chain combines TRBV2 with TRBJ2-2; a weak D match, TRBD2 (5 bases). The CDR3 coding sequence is TGTGCCAGCAGTGAAAGGGAGACCGGGGAGCTGTTTTTT. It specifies CASSERETGELFF.